This TCR beta chain was observed in a study of OX40 agonist ivuxolimab in advanced cancers. Overall study: One patient with hepatocellular carcinoma and two with cutaneous melanoma, three in all, had partial responses. Study-level findings and limits: At 0.1-3.0 mg/kg, partial responders had clonal expansion among the lowest observed.

Details on this clone: Its antigen is as yet unknown.

Sequencing was performed with immunoSEQ multiplex PCR; in TCRdb, only in-frame clones are kept and a portion is missing. The sample contains approximately 49,000 clones, over 80% of which appear only once. Trimming took off 4 bases at V and 8 bases at J, with 12 bases between the two ends. Per germline, CDR1 SGHRS and CDR2 YFSETQ. The CDR3 covers 12 residues. This TCR was recovered from an adult with an advanced solid tumor such as melanoma, head and neck, liver or kidney cancer. Sequencing used CD4+ or CD8+ T cells sorted from blood, obtained in a trial of the OX40 agonist ivuxolimab. This rearrangement joins TRBV5-1 to TRBJ1-2; possible D gene TRBD1, 5 bases. The CDR3 DNA reads TGCGCCAGCAGCGTGGAGGGGTTCGGCTACACCTTC. Encoded protein: CASSVEGFGYTF.